The following is a TCR beta chain sequence with its context. The sample is drawn from a study of blood T cell repertoires in COVID-19. Overall study context: PBMCs, B-cell-depleted T cells, or T cells provided the cDNA or gDNA that made up the material.

Here immunoSEQ multiplex PCR was the method, and the copy in TCRdb shows in-frame clones only, minus some. Altogether about 180,000 clones are present, about 81% being singletons, with the ten largest covering around 11%. The CDR3 extends over 13 amino acids. Germline CDR1 and CDR2: LNHDA and SQIVND (reference sequence). V was shortened by 5 bases and J by 2 bases, with 10 bases between the two germline ends. The chain recombines TRBV19 with TRBJ2-7; no clear D gene. The receptor's source is a woman older than 75 with COVID-19, enrolled during active disease. Sequences were obtained from peripheral blood. CDR3 sequence (DNA): TGTGCCAGTAGTGAGGCGGCAACCTACGAGCAGTACTTC. It is translated as CASSEAATYEQYF.